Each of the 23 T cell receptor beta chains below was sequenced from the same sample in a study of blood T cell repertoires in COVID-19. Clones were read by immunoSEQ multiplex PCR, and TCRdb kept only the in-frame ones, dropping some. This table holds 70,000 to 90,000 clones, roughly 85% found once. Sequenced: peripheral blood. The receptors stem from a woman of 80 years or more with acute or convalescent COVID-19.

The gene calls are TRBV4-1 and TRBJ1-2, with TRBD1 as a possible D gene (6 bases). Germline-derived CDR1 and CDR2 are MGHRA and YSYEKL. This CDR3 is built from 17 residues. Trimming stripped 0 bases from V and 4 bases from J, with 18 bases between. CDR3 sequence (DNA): TGCGCCAGCAGCCAAGATCGGAATGGGGGCCTCCTCTATGGCTACACCTTC. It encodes CASSQDRNGGLLYGYTF.

CDR3 DNA sequence: TGTGCCAGCAGCCTGACAGTATCCAGGGGAGTTACTGAAGCTTTCTTT. It encodes CASSLTVSRGVTEAFF. The rearrangement joins TRBV7-9 to TRBJ1-1; tentatively, D is TRBD1 (6 bases). V was cut by 5 bases and J by 5 bases, with 21 bases left in between. Germline V gene sequence: CDR1 SEHNR, CDR2 FQNEAQ (reference sequence). This CDR3 region has 16 residues.

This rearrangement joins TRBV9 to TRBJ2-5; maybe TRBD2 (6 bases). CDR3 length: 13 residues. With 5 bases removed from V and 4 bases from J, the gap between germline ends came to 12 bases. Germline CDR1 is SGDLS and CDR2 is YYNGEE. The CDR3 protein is CASSGTGGETQYF. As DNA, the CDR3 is TGTGCCAGCAGTGGGACTGGGGGAGAGACCCAGTACTTC. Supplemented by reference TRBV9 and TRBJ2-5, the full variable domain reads DSGVTQTPKHLITATGQRVTLRCSPRSGDLSVYWYQQSLDQGLQFLIQYYNGEERAKGNILERFSAQQFPDLHSELNLSSLELGDSALYFCASSGTGGETQYFGPGTRLLVL.

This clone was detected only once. The CDR3 region has the DNA TGTGCCAGTAGCACAACAGGGGCAGATACGCAGTATTTT. Translating it yields CASSTTGADTQYF. V is TRBV19 and J is TRBJ2-3; 7 bases line up with TRBD1. Germline V CDR1 and CDR2: LNHDA, SQIVND (reference sequence). The CDR3 has 13 residues. J lost 4 bases, V lost 6 bases, and 4 bases had no gene match. Looking up the rest from reference TRBV19 and TRBJ2-3 gives the full variable domain: DGGITQSPKYLFRKEGQNVTLSCEQNLNHDAMYWYRQDPGQGLRLIYYSQIVNDFQKGDIAEGYSVSREKKESFPLTVTSAQKNPTAFYLCASSTTGADTQYFGPGTRLTVL.

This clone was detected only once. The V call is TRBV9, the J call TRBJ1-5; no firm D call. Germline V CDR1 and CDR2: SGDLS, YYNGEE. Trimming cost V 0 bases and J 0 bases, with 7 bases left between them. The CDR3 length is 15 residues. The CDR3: CASSVDSYSNQPQHF. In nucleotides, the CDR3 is TGTGCCAGCAGCGTAGACAGCTATAGCAATCAGCCCCAGCATTTT.

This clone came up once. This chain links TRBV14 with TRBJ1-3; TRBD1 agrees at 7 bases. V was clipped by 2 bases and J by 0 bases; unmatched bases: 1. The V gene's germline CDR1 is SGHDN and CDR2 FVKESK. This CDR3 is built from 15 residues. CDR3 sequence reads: CASSQRQGSGNTIYF. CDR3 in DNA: TGTGCCAGCAGCCAAAGACAGGGCTCTGGAAACACCATATATTTT.

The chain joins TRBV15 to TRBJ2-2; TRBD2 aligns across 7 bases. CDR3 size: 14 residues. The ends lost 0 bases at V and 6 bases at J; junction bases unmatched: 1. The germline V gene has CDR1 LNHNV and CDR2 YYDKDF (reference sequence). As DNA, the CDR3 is TGTGCCACCAGCAGAGATCGGGGGGCCGGGGAGCTGTTTTTT. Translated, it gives CATSRDRGAGELFF.

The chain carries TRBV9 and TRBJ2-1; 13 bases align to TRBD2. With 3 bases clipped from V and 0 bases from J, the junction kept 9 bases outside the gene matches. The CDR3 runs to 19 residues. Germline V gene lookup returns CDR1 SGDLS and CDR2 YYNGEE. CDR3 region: CASSGGGTSGASSYNEQFF. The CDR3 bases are TGTGCCAGCAGCGGGGGAGGGACTAGCGGGGCGAGCTCCTACAATGAGCAGTTCTTC.

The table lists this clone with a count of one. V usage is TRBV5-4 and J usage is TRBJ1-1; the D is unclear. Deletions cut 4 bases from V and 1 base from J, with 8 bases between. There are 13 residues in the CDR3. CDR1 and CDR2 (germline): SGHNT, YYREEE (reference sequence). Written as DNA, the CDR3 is TGTGCCAGCAGCGACTACTCGAACACTGAAGCTTTCTTT. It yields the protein CASSDYSNTEAFF.

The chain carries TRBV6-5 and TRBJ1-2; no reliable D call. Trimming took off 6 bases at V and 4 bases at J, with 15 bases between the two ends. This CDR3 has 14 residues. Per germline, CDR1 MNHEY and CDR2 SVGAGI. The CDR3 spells CASSKERLSYGYTF. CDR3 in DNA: TGTGCCAGCAGCAAGGAGCGTTTGAGCTATGGCTACACCTTC.

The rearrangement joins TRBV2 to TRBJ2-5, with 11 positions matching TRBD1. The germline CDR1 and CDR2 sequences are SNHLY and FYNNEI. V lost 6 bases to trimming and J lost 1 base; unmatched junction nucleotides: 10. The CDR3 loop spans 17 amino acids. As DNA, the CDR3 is TGTGCCAGCAGAGCCGGACAGGGGGCGAGATTCCAAGAGACCCAGTACTTC. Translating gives CASRAGQGARFQETQYF.

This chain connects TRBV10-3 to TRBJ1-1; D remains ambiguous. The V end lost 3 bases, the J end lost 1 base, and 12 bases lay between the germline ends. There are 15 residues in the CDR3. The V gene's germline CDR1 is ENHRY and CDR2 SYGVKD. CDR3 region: CAISDSAGPNTEAFF. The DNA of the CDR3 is TGTGCCATCAGTGACTCGGCAGGTCCGAACACTGAAGCTTTCTTT.

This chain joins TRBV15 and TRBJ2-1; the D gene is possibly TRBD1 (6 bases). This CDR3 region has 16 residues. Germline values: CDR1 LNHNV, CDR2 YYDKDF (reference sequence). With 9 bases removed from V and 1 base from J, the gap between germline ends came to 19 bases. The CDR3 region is CATNPWGQSSYNEQFF. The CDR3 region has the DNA TGTGCCACAAATCCCTGGGGGCAATCTTCCTACAATGAGCAGTTCTTC.

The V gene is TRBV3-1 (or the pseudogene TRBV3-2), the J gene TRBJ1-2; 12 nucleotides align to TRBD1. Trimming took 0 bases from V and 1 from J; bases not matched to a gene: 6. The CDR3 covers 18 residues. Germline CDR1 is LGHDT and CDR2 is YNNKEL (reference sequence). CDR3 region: CASSQDWDRGRNNYGYTF. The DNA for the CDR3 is TGTGCCAGCAGCCAAGATTGGGACAGGGGGCGGAATAACTATGGCTACACCTTC.

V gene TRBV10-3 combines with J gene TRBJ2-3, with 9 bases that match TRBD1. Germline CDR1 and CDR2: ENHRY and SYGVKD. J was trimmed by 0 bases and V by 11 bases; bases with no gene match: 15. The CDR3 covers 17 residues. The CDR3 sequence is CAANPDRGLSSTDTQYF. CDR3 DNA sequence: TGTGCCGCCAATCCGGACAGGGGCTTGTCAAGCACAGATACGCAGTATTTT.

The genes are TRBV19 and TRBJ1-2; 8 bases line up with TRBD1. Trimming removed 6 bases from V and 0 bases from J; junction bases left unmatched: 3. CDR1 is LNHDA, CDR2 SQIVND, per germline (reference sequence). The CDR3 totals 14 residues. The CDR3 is CASRTDRANYGYTF. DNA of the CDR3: TGTGCCAGTAGGACGGACAGGGCTAACTATGGCTACACCTTC.

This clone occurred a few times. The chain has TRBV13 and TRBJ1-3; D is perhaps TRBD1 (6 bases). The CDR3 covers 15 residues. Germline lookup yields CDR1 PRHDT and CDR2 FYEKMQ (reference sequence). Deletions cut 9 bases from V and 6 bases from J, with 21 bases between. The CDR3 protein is CASSTLDSGVNTIYF. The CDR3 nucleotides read TGTGCCAGTTCTACTTTGGACAGTGGGGTAAACACCATATATTTT.

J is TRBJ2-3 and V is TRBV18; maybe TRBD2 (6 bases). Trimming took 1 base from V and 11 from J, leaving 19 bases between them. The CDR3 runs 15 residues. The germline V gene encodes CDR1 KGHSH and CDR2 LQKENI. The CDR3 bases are TGTGCCAGCTCACCACTTCTCCGTAGTGGAGGGATGCAGTATTTT. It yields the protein CASSPLLRSGGMQYF.

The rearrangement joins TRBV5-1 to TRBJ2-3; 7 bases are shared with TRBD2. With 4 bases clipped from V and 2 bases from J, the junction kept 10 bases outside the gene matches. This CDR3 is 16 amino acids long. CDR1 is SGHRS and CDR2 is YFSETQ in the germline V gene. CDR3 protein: CASSPGSRGSTDTQYF. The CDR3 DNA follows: TGCGCCAGCAGCCCGGGCTCGCGGGGGTCCACAGATACGCAGTATTTT.

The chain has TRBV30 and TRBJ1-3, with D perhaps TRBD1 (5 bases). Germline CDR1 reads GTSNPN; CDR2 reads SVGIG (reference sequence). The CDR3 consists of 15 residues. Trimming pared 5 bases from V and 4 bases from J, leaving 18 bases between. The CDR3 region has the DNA TGTGCCTGGGGGGCCAAGAGCAGGCCCGGAAACACCATATATTTT. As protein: CAWGAKSRPGNTIYF.

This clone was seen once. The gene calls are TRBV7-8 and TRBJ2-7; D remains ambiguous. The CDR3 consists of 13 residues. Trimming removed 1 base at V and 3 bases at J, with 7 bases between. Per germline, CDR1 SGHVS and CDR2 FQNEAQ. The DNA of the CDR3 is TGTGCCAGCAGCTTAGTACAGAACTACGAGCAGTACTTC. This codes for CASSLVQNYEQYF.

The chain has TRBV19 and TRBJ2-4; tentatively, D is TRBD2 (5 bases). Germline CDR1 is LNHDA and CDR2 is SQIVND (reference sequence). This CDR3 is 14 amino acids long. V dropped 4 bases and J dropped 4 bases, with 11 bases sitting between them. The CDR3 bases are TGTGCCAGTAGTAACCCCGGGGAAAAAAACATTCAGTACTTC. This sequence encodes CASSNPGEKNIQYF.

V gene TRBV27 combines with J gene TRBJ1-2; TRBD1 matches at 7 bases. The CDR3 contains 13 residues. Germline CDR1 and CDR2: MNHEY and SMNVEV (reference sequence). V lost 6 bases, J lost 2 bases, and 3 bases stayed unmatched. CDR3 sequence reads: CASRPQGNYGYTF. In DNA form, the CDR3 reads TGTGCCAGCAGACCACAGGGGAACTATGGCTACACCTTC.